The 8 T cell receptor beta chains reported below all come from one sample, sequenced in a study of cytomegalovirus exposure and HLA in healthy donors. PCR employed 60 Vbeta and 13 Jbeta primers. The data were produced by immunoSEQ multiplex PCR, yet TCRdb's version contains in-frame clones alone and is incomplete. The sample contains 45,000 to 55,000 clones, over 70% of which appear only once. Material for sequencing was PBMCs. The receptors were gathered from a man aged 25 to 40 in good health and CMV-seropositive.

V gene TRBV6-1 combines with J gene TRBJ1-5; no reliable D call. V was trimmed by 5 bases and J by 12 bases, leaving 11 bases between them. Per the germline V gene, CDR1 is MNHNS and CDR2 is SASEGT. The CDR3 totals 11 residues. CDR3 region: CASSLSRLQHF. The CDR3 DNA is TGTGCCAGCAGTCTATCGAGACTCCAGCATTTT.

J is TRBJ2-5 and V is TRBV14, with TRBD2 matching 7 bases. The germline gives CDR1 SGHDN, CDR2 FVKESK. The J segment lost 9 bases and the V segment lost 0 bases, leaving 4 bases of the junction unmatched. The length of the CDR3 is 13 residues. Here the CDR3 DNA reads TGTGCCAGCAGCCAAGATGTGGGGGGGGCCCAGTACTTC. It translates to CASSQDVGGAQYF.

This chain uses TRBV7-8 with TRBJ1-1; a weak D match, TRBD1 (5 bases). Germline V gene data show CDR1 as SGHVS and CDR2 as FQNEAQ. With 1 base removed from V and 4 bases from J, the gap between germline ends came to 16 bases. The CDR3 has 16 residues. For the CDR3, the DNA is TGTGCCAGCAGCTTAGATTCAGGGTGGGTCGGCACTGAAGCTTTCTTT. Translating gives CASSLDSGWVGTEAFF. Based on the CDR3 plus reference TRBV7-8 and TRBJ1-1, the full variable domain is GAGVSQSPRYKVAKRGQDVALRCDPISGHVSLFWYQQALGQGPEFLTYFQNEAQLDKSGLPSDRFFAERPEGSVSTLKIQRTQQEDSAVYLCASSLDSGWVGTEAFFGQGTRLTVV.

Here the CDR3 reads CASSYYGELFF. CDR3 DNA sequence: TGTGCCAGCAGCTACTACGGGGAGCTGTTTTTT. The chain employs TRBV11-2 and TRBJ2-2; D unresolved. Trimming removed 4 bases at V and 7 bases at J, with 4 bases between. The CDR3 contains 11 residues. CDR1 and CDR2 (germline): SGHAT, FQNNGV. Combining the CDR3 with reference TRBV11-2 and TRBJ2-2 gives the whole variable domain EAGVAQSPRYKIIEKRQSVAFWCNPISGHATLYWYQQILGQGPKLLIQFQNNGVVDDSQLPKDRFSAERLKGVDSTLKIQPAKLEDSAVYLCASSYYGELFFGEGSRLTVL.

V and J are TRBV9 and TRBJ2-1, with a weak D call TRBD2 (6 bases). This CDR3 has 13 residues. V lost 4 bases to trimming and J lost 10 bases, with 15 bases between them. Per the germline V gene, CDR1 is SGDLS and CDR2 is YYNGEE. CDR3 region: CASSSPSGDEQFF. In DNA, the CDR3 is TGTGCCAGCAGCTCACCGTCGGGGGACGAGCAGTTCTTC.

This clone was counted a few times. The chain couples TRBV25-1 to TRBJ1-2, with D maybe TRBD1 (6 bases). V dropped 8 bases and J dropped 5 bases, with 12 bases sitting between them. This CDR3 contains 12 residues. The germline V gene encodes CDR1 MGHDK and CDR2 SYGVNS. The CDR3, as DNA: TGTGCCAGCGGGGTAACAGGGTATGGCTACACCTTC. Protein sequence: CASGVTGYGYTF.

The chain has TRBV13 and TRBJ1-1, with 8 bases that match TRBD1. V was clipped by 1 base and J by 2 bases; unmatched bases: 6. The CDR3 has 16 amino acids. Germline CDR1 reads PRHDT; CDR2 reads FYEKMQ (reference sequence). The chain's CDR3 is CASSLAGTGSNTEAFF. The DNA for the CDR3 is TGTGCCAGCAGCTTAGCCGGGACAGGCTCTAACACTGAAGCTTTCTTT.

The chain has TRBV7-3 and TRBJ1-6; a possible D gene is TRBD1 (5 bases). The CDR3 runs to 13 residues. V lost 2 bases to trimming and J lost 7 bases, with 6 bases between them. The germline CDR1 and CDR2 sequences are SGHTA and FQGTGA. CDR3 sequence: CASSLQGNSPLHF. CDR3 nucleotides: TGTGCCAGCAGCTTACAGGGCAATTCACCCCTCCACTTT.